The rows below give T cell receptor beta chains drawn from one sample of a study of T cell changes during pregnancy in multiple sclerosis. TCRdb's table, derived via immunoSEQ multiplex PCR, lists solely in-frame clones and lacks some. The sample has roughly 69,000 clones, just over 90% seen once. Material: peripheral blood, obtained after pregnancy. These receptors were collected from a female donor with multiple sclerosis, enrolled in a pregnancy study. CDR3s include the opening cysteine and the closing phenylalanine or tryptophan. Fields, in order: V gene, clone size, D gene, J gene, CDR3 protein, CDR3 DNA. D genes are given only for firm matches. Only part of the rows carry a size: once, few, many, or a class if the clone is expanded.

TRBV2	.	TRBD2	TRBJ2-1	CASNVLAGGNEQFF	TGTGCCAGCAATGTACTAGCGGGGGGCAATGAGCAGTTCTTC
TRBV19	.	.	TRBJ1-5	CAGLNQPQHF	TGTGCCGGACTAAATCAGCCCCAGCATTTT
TRBV6-6	once	.	TRBJ1-2	CASSYFSGLNYGYTF	TGTGCCAGCAGTTATTTTTCAGGGCTAAATTATGGCTACACCTTC
TRBV19	.	.	TRBJ2-6	CASNPAGTGANVLTF	TGTGCCAGTAATCCCGCGGGGACTGGGGCCAACGTCCTGACTTTC
TRBV11-2	.	.	TRBJ1-4	CASSLDLEEKLFF	TGTGCCAGCAGCTTAGATCTGGAGGAAAAACTGTTTTTT
TRBV6-1	.	TRBD1	TRBJ2-3	CASSIWTGYTDTQYF	TGTGCCAGCAGTATATGGACAGGGTACACAGATACGCAGTATTTT
TRBV5-4	.	TRBD1	TRBJ2-7	CASSAGTGINEQYF	TGTGCCAGCAGCGCGGGGACAGGGATAAACGAGCAGTACTTC
TRBV6-5	.	TRBD1	TRBJ1-4	CASSYSTGVEKLFF	TGTGCCAGCAGTTACTCGACAGGGGTTGAAAAACTGTTTTTT
TRBV18	.	TRBD1	TRBJ1-6	CASSPMDRSSSYNSPLHF	TGTGCCAGCTCACCTATGGACAGGTCGAGCTCCTATAATTCACCCCTCCACTTT
TRBV11-2	.	TRBD1	TRBJ2-7	CASSPRTGAYEQYF	TGTGCCAGCAGCCCACGGACAGGCGCCTACGAGCAGTACTTC
TRBV5-4	many	TRBD2	TRBJ2-1	CASSLDLAGDHEQFF	TGTGCCAGCAGCTTGGACCTAGCGGGAGATCATGAGCAGTTCTTC
TRBV25-1	.	TRBD2	TRBJ2-2	CASKLAGEGRELFF	TGTGCCAGCAAGCTGGCGGGAGAAGGCAGGGAGCTGTTTTTT
TRBV5-1	.	.	TRBJ1-3	CASSTSGDGNTIYF	TGCGCCAGCAGTACCTCGGGGGACGGAAACACCATATATTTT
TRBV6-5	.	TRBD1	TRBJ1-2	CASGQRGTVTNTF	TGTGCCAGCGGTCAACGGGGGACAGTAACAAACACCTTC
TRBV4-1	.	.	TRBJ2-1	CASSQDLRSYNEQFF	TGCGCCAGCAGCCAAGATCTCCGCAGCTACAATGAGCAGTTCTTC
TRBV2	.	TRBD2	TRBJ2-4	CASSELAGGAKNIQYF	TGTGCCAGCAGTGAACTAGCGGGCGGAGCCAAAAACATTCAGTACTTC
TRBV4-2	.	.	TRBJ2-2	CASSQEEGKNTGELFF	TGTGCCAGCAGCCAAGAAGAGGGAAAAAACACCGGGGAGCTGTTTTTT
TRBV28	.	.	TRBJ1-4	CASRPPPGLANEKLFF	TGTGCCAGCAGACCTCCCCCGGGGTTGGCTAATGAAAAACTGTTTTTT
TRBV27	few	.	TRBJ2-2	CASSFRVDRNTGELFF	TGTGCCAGCAGTTTCCGCGTCGACAGAAACACCGGGGAGCTGTTTTTT
TRBV5-1	.	.	TRBJ2-1	CASSLAVPGSYNEQFF	TGCGCCAGCAGCTTGGCCGTACCGGGCTCCTACAATGAGCAGTTCTTC
TRBV15	.	TRBD2	TRBJ2-2	CATSRDLGGSYTGELFF	TGTGCCACCAGCAGAGATCTGGGCGGGAGCTACACCGGGGAGCTGTTTTTT
TRBV15	.	.	TRBJ1-2	CATSRAPDTDYGYTF	TGTGCCACCAGCAGAGCTCCGGACACCGACTATGGCTACACCTTC
TRBV7-9	.	.	TRBJ1-5	CASSLTADQPQHF	TGTGCCAGCAGCTTGACTGCCGATCAGCCCCAGCATTTT
TRBV4-2	.	.	TRBJ2-2	CASSQEWAGMNTGELFF	TGTGCCAGCAGCCAAGAATGGGCGGGAATGAACACCGGGGAGCTGTTTTTT
TRBV9	.	TRBD2	TRBJ2-1	CASSVQAGGNYNEQFF	TGTGCCAGCAGCGTTCAAGCGGGAGGGAATTACAATGAGCAGTTCTTC
TRBV5-1	.	.	TRBJ2-7	CASSNGLDLNEQYF	TGCGCCAGCAGCAACGGACTCGACCTTAACGAGCAGTACTTC
TRBV6-1	.	TRBD2	TRBJ2-7	CASSPLTSGSYEQYF	TGTGCCAGCAGTCCACTAACTAGCGGCTCCTACGAGCAGTACTTC
TRBV6-5	.	TRBD2	TRBJ2-1	CASSYGGLAIDEQFF	TGTGCCAGCAGTTACGGGGGACTAGCTATCGATGAGCAGTTCTTC